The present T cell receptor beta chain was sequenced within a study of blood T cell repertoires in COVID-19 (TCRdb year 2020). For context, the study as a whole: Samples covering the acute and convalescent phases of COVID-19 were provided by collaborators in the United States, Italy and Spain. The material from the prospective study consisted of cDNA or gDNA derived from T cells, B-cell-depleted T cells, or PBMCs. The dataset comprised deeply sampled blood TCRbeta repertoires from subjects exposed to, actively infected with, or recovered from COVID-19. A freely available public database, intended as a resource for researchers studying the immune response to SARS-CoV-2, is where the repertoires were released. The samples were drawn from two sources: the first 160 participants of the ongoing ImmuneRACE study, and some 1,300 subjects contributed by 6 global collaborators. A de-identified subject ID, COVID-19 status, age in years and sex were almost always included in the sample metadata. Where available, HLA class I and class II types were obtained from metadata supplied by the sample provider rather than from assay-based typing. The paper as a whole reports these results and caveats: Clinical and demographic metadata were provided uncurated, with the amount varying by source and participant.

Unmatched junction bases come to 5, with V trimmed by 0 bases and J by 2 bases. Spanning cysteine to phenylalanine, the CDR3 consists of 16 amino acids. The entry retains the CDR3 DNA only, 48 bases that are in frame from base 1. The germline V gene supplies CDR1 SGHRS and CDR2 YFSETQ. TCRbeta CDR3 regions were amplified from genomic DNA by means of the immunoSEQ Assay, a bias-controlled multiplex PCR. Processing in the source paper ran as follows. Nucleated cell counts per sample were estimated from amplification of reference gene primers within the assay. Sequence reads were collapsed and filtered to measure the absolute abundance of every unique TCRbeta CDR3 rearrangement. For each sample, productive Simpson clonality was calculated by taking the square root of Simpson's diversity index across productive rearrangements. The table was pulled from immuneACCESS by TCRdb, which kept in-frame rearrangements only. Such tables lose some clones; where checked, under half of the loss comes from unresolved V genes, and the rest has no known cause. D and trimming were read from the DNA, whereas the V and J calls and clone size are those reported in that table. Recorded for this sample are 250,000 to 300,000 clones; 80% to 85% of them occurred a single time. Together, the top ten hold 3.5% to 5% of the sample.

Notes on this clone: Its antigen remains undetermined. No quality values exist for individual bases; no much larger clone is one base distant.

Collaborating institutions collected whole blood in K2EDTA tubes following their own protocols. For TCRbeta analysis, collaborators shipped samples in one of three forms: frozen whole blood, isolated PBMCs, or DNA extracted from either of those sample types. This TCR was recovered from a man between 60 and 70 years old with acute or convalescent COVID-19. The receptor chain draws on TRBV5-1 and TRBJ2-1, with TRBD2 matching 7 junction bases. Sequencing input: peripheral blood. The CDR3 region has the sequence CASSLGAGAPYNEQFF. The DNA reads TGCGCCAGCAGCTTGGGTGCGGGAGCCCCCTACAATGAGCAGTTCTTC.